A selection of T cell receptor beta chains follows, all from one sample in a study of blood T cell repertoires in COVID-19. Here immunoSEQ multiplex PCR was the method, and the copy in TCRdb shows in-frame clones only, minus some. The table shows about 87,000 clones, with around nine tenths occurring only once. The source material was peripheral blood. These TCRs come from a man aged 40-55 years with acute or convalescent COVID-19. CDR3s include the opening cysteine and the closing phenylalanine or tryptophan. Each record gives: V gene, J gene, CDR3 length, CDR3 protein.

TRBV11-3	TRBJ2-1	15	CASSQTSGSPNEQFF
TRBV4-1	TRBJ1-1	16	CASSQDDSGATTEAFF
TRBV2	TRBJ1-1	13	CASSVDKNTEAFF
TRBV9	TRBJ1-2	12	CASSADRWSYTF
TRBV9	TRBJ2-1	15	CASSPAQDGMNEQFF
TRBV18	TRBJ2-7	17	CASSPSSGTSASYEQYF
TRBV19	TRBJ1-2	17	CASSLTHQGGWDYGYTF
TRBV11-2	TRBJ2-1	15	CASSLGRGGHNEQFF
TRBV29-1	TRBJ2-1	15	CSVETSGWGNNEQFF
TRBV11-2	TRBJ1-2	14	CASSSPAGLRGYTF
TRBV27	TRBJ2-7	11	CASSHRSEQYF
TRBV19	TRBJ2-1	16	CASSRSGTRIFDEQFF
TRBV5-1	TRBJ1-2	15	CASSWGTGLGYGYTF
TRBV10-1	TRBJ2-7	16	CASSELGGTGVYEQYF
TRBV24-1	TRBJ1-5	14	CATSEQISNQPQHF
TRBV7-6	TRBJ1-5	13	CASSQGRDQPQHF
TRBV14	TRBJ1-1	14	CASSQVSGGTEAFF
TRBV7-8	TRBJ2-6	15	CASSPSLSGANVLTF
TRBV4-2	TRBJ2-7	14	CASTLGSGPYEQYF
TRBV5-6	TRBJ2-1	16	CASSRPTGATYNEQFF
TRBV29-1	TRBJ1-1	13	CSVESGGGTEAFF
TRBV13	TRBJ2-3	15	CASSRGGRETDTQYF
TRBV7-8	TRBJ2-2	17	CASSSLPGQGIHGELFF
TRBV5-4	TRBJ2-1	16	CASSPTGGFSYNEQFF
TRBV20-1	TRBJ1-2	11	CSARAGDGYTF
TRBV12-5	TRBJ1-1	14	CASGLTGAGTEAFF
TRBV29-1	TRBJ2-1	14	CSASGTSGWNEQFF
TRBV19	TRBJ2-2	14	CASSARTGSGELFF
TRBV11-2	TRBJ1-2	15	CASSLSTGVIDGYTF
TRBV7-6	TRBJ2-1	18	CASSFRSRRASGKDEQFF
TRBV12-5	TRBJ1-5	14	CASGAAMEEQPQHF
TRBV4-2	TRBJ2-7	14	CASSQVGREDEQYF
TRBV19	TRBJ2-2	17	CASSIDTGGFRTGELFF
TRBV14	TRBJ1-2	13	CASSLITTGGYTF
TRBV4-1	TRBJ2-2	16	CASSQSGTTNTGELFF
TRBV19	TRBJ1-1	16	CASSTGGVGENTEAFF